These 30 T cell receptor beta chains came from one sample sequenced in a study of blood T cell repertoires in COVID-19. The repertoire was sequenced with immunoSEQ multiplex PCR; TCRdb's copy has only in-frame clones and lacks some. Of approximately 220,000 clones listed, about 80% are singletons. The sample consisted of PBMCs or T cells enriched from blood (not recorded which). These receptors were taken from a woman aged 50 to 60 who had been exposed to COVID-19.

CDR3 sequence: CASSPDGKGGGGNTIYF. DNA for the CDR3: TGTGCCAGCAGCCCCGACGGAAAGGGCGGGGGCGGAAACACCATATATTTT. The rearrangement joins TRBV28 to TRBJ1-3, with a weak D call TRBD1 (6 bases). CDR1 and CDR2 from the germline V gene are MDHEN and SYDVKM. V dropped 6 bases and J dropped 4 bases, with 22 bases sitting between them. The CDR3 is 17 residues long.

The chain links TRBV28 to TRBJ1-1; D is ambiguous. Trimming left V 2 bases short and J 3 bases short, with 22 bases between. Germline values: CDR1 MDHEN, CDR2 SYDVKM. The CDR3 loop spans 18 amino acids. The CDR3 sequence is CASSLGPFEGHLDTEAFF. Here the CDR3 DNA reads TGTGCCAGCAGTTTAGGACCTTTCGAGGGTCACCTAGACACTGAAGCTTTCTTT.

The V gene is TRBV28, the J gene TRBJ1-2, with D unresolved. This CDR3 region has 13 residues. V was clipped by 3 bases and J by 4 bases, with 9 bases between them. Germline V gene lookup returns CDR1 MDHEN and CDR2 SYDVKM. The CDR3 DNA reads TGTGCCAGCAGTTTCGGTTCCCGCTATGGCTACACCTTC. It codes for CASSFGSRYGYTF.

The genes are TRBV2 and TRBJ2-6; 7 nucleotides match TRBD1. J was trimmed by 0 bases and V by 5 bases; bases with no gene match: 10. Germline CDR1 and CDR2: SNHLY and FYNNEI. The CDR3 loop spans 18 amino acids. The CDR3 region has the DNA TGTGCCAGCAGTCGCAGGACAGGTAGCTACTCTGGGGCCAACGTCCTGACTTTC. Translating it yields CASSRRTGSYSGANVLTF.

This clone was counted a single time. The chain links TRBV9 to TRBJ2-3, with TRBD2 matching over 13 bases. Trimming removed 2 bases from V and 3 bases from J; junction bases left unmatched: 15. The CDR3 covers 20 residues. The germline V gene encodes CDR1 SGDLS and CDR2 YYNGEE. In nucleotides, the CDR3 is TGTGCCAGCAGCGTTCCTGGACAGGGAACTAGCGGGGGGGCGACAGATACGCAGTATTTT. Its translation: CASSVPGQGTSGGATDTQYF. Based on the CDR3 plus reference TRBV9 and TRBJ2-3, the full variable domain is DSGVTQTPKHLITATGQRVTLRCSPRSGDLSVYWYQQSLDQGLQFLIQYYNGEERAKGNILERFSAQQFPDLHSELNLSSLELGDSALYFCASSVPGQGTSGGATDTQYFGPGTRLTVL.

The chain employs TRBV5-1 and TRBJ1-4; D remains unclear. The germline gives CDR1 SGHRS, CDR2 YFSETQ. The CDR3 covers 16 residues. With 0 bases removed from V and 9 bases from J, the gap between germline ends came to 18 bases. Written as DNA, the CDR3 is TGCGCCAGCAGCTTGGGAAGAGGCCCATACAACCAAAAACTGTTTTTT. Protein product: CASSLGRGPYNQKLFF.

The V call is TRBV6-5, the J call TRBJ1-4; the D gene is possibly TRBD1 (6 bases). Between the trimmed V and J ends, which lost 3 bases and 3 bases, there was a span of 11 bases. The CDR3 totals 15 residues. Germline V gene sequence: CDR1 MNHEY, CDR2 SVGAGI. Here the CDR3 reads CASSYGGAPNEKLFF. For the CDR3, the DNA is TGTGCCAGCAGTTATGGGGGGGCCCCTAATGAAAAACTGTTTTTT.

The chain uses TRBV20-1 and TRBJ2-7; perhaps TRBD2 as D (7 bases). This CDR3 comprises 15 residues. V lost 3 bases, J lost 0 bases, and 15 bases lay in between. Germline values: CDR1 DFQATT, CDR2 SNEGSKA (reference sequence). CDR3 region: CSASSGGGLSYEQYF. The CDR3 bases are TGCAGTGCTAGTTCGGGCGGGGGCCTCTCCTACGAGCAGTACTTC.

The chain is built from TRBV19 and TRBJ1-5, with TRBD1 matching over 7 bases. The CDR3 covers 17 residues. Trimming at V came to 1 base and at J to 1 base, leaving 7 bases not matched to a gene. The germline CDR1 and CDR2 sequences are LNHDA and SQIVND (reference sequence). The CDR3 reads CASSIGFRGRSNQPQHF. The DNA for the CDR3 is TGTGCCAGTAGTATAGGTTTCAGGGGGAGAAGCAATCAGCCCCAGCATTTT. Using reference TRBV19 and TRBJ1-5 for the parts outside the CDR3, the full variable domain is DGGITQSPKYLFRKEGQNVTLSCEQNLNHDAMYWYRQDPGQGLRLIYYSQIVNDFQKGDIAEGYSVSREKKESFPLTVTSAQKNPTAFYLCASSIGFRGRSNQPQHFGDGTRLSIL.

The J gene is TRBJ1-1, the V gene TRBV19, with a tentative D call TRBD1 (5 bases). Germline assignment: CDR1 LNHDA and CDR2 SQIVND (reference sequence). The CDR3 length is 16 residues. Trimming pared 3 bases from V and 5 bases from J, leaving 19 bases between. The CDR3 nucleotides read TGTGCCAGTAGTATTGGGTCGCCTGGAGGGGATACTGAAGCTTTCTTT. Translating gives CASSIGSPGGDTEAFF.

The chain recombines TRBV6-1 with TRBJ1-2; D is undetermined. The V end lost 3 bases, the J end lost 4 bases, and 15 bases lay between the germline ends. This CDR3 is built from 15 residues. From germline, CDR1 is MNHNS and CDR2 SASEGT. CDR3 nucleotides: TGTGCCAGCAGTGAGGGCCCTCATCCCCCCTATGGCTACACCTTC. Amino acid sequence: CASSEGPHPPYGYTF.

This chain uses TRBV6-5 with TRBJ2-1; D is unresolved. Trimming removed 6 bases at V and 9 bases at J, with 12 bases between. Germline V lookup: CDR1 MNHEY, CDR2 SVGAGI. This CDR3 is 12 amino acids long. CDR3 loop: CASSLRYGEQFF. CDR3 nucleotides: TGTGCCAGCAGCCTTAGATACGGTGAGCAGTTCTTC.

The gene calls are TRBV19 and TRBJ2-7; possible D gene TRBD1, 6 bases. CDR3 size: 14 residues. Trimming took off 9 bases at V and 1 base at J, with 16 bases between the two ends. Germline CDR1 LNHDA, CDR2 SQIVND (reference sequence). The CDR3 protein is CASSQGGWSYEQYF. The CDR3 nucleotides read TGTGCCAGCTCACAGGGCGGGTGGTCCTACGAGCAGTACTTC.

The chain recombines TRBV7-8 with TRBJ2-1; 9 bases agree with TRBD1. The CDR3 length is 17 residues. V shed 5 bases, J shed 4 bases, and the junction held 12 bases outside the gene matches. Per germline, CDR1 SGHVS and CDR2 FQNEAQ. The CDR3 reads CASSTIGPGQGYNEQFF. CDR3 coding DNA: TGTGCCAGCAGCACCATAGGGCCCGGACAGGGGTACAATGAGCAGTTCTTC.

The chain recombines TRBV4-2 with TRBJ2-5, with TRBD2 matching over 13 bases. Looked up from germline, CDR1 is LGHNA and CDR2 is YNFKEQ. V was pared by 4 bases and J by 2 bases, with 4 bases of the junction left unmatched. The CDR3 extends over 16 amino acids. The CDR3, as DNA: TGTGCCAGCAGCCGTGGACTAGCGGGGGAGCAAGAGACCCAGTACTTC. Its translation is CASSRGLAGEQETQYF.

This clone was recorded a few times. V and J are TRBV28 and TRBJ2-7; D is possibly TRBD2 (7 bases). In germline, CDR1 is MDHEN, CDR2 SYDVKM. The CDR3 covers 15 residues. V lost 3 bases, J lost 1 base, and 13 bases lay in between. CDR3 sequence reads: CASSLGGARSYEQYF. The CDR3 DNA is TGTGCCAGCAGTTTGGGGGGGGCGAGATCCTACGAGCAGTACTTC.

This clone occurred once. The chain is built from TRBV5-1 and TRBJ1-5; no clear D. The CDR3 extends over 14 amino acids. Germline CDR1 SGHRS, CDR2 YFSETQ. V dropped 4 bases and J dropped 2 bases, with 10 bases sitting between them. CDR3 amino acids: CASSPEAGNQPQHF. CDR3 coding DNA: TGCGCCAGCAGCCCAGAGGCTGGCAATCAGCCCCAGCATTTT. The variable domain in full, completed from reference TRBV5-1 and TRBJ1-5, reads KAGVTQTPRYLIKTRGQQVTLSCSPISGHRSVSWYQQTPGQGLQFLFEYFSETQRNKGNFPGRFSGRQFSNSRSEMNVSTLELGDSALYLCASSPEAGNQPQHFGDGTRLSIL.

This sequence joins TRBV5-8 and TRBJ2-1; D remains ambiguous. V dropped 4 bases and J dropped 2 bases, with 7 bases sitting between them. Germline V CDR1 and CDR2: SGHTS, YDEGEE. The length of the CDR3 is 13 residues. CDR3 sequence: CASSPVAYNEQFF. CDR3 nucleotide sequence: TGTGCCAGCAGCCCCGTAGCCTACAATGAGCAGTTCTTC.

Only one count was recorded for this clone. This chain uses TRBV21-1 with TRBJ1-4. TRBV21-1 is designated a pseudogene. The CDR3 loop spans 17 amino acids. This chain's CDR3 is CASSNLHTGGRREKLFF. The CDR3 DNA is TGTGCCAGCAGCAACTTACATACCGGGGGGAGGCGTGAAAAACTGTTTTTT.

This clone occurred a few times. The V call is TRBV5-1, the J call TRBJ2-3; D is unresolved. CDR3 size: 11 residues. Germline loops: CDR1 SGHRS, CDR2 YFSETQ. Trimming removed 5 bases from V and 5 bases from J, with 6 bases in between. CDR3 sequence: CASRSGDTQYF. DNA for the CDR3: TGCGCCAGCAGGTCAGGAGATACGCAGTATTTT.

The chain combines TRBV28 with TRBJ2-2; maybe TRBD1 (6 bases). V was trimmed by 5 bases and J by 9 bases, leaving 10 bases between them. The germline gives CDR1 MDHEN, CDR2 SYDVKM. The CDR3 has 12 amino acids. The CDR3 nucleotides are TGTGCCAGCAGTCAGGGGACGCGGGAGCTGTTTTTT. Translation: CASSQGTRELFF.

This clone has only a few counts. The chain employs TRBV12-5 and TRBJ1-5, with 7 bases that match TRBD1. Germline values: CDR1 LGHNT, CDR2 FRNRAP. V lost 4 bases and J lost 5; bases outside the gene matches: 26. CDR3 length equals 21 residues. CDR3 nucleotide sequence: TGTGCTAGTGGTTCGAGCTCCCCCGGGACAGTCCGGCCCCCTCTTCATCAGCCCCAGCATTTT. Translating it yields CASGSSSPGTVRPPLHQPQHF.

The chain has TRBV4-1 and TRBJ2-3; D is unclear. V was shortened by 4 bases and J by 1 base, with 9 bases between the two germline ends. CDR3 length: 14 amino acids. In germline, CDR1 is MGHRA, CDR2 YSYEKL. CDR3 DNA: TGCGCCAGCAGCCTGCAGCTAGGCACAGATACGCAGTATTTT. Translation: CASSLQLGTDTQYF.

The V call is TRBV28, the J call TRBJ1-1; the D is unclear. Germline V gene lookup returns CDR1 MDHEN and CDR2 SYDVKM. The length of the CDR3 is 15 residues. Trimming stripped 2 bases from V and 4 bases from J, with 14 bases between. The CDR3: CASSLGRARITEAFF. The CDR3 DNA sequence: TGTGCCAGCAGTTTAGGGCGGGCGCGGATCACTGAAGCTTTCTTT.

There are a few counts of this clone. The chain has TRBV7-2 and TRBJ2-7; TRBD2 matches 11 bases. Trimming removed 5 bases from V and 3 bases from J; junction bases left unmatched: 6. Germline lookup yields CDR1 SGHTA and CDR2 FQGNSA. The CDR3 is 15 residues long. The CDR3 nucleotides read TGTGCCAGCAGCCCCGGACTAGCGGGTGGCTACGAGCAGTACTTC. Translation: CASSPGLAGGYEQYF.

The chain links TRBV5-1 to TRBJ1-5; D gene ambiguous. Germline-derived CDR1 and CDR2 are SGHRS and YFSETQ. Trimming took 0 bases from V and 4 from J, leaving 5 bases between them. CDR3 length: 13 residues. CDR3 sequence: CASSLGSNQPQHF. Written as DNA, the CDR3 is TGCGCCAGCAGCTTGGGTAGTAATCAGCCCCAGCATTTT.

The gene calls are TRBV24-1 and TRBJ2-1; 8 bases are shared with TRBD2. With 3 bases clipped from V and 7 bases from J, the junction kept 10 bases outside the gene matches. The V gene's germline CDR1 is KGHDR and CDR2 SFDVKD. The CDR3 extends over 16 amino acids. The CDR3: CATSDVRTGGLNEQFF. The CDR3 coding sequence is TGTGCCACCAGTGATGTCCGGACGGGGGGGCTGAATGAGCAGTTCTTC.

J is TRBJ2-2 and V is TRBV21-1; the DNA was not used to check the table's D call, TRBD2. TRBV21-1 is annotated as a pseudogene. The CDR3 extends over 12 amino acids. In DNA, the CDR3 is TGTGCCAGCAGCAGAGGAGGCGGGGAGCTGTTTTTT. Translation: CASSRGGGELFF.

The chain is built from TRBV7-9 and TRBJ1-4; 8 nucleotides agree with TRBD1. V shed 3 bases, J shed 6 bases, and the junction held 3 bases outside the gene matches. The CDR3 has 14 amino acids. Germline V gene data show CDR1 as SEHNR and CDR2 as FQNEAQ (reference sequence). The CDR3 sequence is CASSFTGQDEKLFF. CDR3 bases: TGTGCCAGCAGCTTTACGGGACAGGATGAAAAACTGTTTTTT.

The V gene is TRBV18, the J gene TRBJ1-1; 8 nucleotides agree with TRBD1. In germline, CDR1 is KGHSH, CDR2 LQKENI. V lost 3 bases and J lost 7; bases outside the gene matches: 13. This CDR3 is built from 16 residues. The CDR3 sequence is CASSPEPPRGRVEAFF. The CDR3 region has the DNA TGTGCCAGCTCACCGGAACCCCCCAGGGGGCGCGTTGAAGCTTTCTTT.